Listed below are T cell receptor beta chains from one sample, sequenced in a study of blood T cell repertoires in COVID-19. Repertoires were generated with immunoSEQ multiplex PCR, while TCRdb's copy carries only in-frame clones and drops some. The sample has about 350,000 clones, about 88% seen once. The sequencing input was PBMCs or T cells enriched from blood (not recorded which). These receptors were taken from a woman in her twenties or thirties who had been exposed to COVID-19. Each CDR3 is given with its conserved first and last residue. Each record gives: V gene, D gene, clone size, J gene, CDR3 length, CDR3 protein, CDR3 DNA. A D gene is named only where the DNA matches it firmly. Clone size is given for some rows only: seen once, a few or many times, or a class if the clone is expanded.

>TRBV7-3|TRBD2|-|TRBJ2-1|15
CASNGGPSGNNEQFF
TGTGCCAGCAACGGCGGGCCTAGCGGGAACAATGAGCAGTTCTTC
>TRBV5-1|-|-|TRBJ2-3|13
CASSLDWADTQYF
TGCGCCAGCAGCCTAGACTGGGCAGATACGCAGTATTTT
>TRBV3-1/TRBV3-2|-|few|TRBJ2-7|13
CASSQGGLGEQYF
TGTGCCAGCAGCCAAGGGGGGCTAGGTGAGCAGTACTTC
>TRBV29-1|TRBD1|-|TRBJ1-2|14
CSVQTGNVAYGYTF
TGCAGCGTCCAGACAGGGAACGTGGCCTATGGCTACACCTTC
>TRBV28|-|-|TRBJ2-5|12
CASRGDRETQYF
TGTGCCAGCAGGGGAGATCGGGAGACCCAGTACTTC
>TRBV5-4|TRBD1|-|TRBJ2-1|15
CASRSDRGSNNEQFF
TGTGCCAGCAGGTCCGACAGGGGTTCAAACAATGAGCAGTTCTTC
>TRBV7-3|-|-|TRBJ2-3|15
CASSPWGLISDTQYF
TGTGCCAGCAGCCCCTGGGGCCTTATTTCAGATACGCAGTATTTT
>TRBV2|-|-|TRBJ2-7|15
CASSGTLALSYEQYF
TGTGCCAGCAGCGGGACATTGGCCCTCTCCTACGAGCAGTACTTC
>TRBV7-6|TRBD1|-|TRBJ1-4|16
CASSSQGVATNEKLFF
TGTGCCAGCAGCTCCCAGGGGGTTGCAACTAATGAAAAACTGTTTTTT
>TRBV28|-|-|TRBJ1-4|14
CASSLPLGAEKLFF
TGTGCCAGCAGTCTCCCCCTTGGAGCTGAAAAACTGTTTTTT